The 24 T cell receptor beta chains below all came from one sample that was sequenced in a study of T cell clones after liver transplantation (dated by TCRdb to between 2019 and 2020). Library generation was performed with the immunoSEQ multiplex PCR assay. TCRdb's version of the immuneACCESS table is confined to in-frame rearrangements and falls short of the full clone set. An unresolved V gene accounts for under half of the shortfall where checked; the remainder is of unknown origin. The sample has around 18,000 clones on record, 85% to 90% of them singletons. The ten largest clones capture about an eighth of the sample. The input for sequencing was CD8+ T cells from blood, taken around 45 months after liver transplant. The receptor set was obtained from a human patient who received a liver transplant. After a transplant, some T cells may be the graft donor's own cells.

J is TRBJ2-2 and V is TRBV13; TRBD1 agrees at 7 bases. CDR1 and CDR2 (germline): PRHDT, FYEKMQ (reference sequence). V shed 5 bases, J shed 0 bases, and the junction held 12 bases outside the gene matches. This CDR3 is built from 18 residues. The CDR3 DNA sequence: TGTGCCAGCAGCACCGCTAGGTACAGGGGTGCGAACACCGGGGAGCTGTTTTTT. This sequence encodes CASSTARYRGANTGELFF.

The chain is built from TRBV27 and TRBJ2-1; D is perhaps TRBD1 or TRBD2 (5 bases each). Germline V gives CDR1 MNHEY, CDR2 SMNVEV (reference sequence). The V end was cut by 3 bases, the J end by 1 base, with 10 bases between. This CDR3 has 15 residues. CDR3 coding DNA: TGTGCCAGCAGTTTCCAGGGAGAATCCTACAATGAGCAGTTCTTC. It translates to CASSFQGESYNEQFF.

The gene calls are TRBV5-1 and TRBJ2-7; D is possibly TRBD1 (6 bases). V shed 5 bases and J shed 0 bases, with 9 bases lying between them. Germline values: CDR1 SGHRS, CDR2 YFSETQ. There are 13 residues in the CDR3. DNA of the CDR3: TGCGCCAGCAGTTGGGACAACTCCTACGAGCAGTACTTC. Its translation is CASSWDNSYEQYF.

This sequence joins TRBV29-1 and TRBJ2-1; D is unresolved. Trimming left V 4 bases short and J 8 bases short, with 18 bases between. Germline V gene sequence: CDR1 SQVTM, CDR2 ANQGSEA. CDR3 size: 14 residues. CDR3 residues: CSVGPRAPVDEQFF. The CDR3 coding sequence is TGCAGCGTTGGTCCCCGGGCCCCTGTGGATGAGCAGTTCTTC.

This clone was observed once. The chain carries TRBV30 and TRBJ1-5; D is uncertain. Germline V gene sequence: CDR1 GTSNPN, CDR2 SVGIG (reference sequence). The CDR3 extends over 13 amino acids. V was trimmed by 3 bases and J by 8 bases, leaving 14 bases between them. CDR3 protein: CAWSERELEPQHF. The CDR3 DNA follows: TGTGCCTGGAGCGAGAGAGAGTTGGAGCCCCAGCATTTT.

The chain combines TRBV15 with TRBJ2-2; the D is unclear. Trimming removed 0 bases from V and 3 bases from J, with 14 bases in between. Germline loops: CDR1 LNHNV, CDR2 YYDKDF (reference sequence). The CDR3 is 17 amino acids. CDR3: CATSRDRDLGYTGELFF. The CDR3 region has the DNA TGTGCCACCAGCAGAGATAGAGATTTAGGTTACACCGGGGAGCTGTTTTTT.

The DNA of the CDR3 is TGTGCCAGCAGTTCTATCACCGGGACAGGGCCCGAGCAGTACTTC. Translation gives CASSSITGTGPEQYF. This rearrangement joins TRBV27 to TRBJ2-7, with TRBD1 identical over 9 bases. The germline gives CDR1 MNHEY, CDR2 SMNVEV (reference sequence). V was clipped by 4 bases and J by 6 bases; unmatched bases: 10. The CDR3 contains 15 residues.

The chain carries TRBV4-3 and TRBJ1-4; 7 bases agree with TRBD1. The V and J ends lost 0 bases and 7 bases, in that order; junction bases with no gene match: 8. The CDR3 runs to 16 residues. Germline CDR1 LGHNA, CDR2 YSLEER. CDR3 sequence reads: CASSQEAGGGVEKLFF. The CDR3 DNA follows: TGCGCCAGCAGCCAAGAGGCAGGGGGTGGTGTTGAAAAACTGTTTTTT.

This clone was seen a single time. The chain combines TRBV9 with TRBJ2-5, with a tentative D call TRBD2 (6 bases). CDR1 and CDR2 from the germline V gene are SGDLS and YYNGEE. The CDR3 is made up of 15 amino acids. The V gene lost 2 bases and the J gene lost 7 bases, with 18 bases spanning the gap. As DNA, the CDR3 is TGTGCCAGCAGCGTCCTTTTAGGAGGGCTGGGGACCCAGTACTTC. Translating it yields CASSVLLGGLGTQYF.

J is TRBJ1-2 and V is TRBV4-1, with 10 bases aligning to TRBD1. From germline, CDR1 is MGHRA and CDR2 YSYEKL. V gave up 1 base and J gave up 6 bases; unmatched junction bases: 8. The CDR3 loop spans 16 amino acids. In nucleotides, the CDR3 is TGCGCCAGCAGCCAAGTGTACCCCGGGACAGGGGATGGCTACACCTTC. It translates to CASSQVYPGTGDGYTF.

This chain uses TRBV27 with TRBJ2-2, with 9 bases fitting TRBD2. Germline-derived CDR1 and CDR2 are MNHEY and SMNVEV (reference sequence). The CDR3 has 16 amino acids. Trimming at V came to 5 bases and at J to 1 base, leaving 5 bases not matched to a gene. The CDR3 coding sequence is TGTGCCAGCAGTCCCCGACTAGCGGTGAACACCGGGGAGCTGTTTTTT. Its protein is CASSPRLAVNTGELFF.

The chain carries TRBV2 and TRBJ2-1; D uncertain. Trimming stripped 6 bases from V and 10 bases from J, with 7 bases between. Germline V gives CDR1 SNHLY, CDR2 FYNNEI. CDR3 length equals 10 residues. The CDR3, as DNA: TGTGCCAGCAGGGGTTCGGAGCAGTTCTTC. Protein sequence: CASRGSEQFF.

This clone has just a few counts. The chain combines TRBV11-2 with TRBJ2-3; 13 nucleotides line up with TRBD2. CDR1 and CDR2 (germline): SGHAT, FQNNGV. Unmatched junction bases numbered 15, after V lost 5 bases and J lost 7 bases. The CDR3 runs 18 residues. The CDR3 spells CASSPRRGLAGSVNTQYF. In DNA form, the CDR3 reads TGTGCCAGCAGCCCCCGCCGGGGACTAGCGGGGTCCGTGAATACGCAGTATTTT.

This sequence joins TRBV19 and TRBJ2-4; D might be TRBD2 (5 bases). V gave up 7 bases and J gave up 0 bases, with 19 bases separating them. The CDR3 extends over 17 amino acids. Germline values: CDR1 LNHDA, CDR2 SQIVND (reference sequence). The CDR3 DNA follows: TGTGCCAGTAAATCTTTCGAGGGAGTCTTAGCCAAAAACATTCAGTACTTC. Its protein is CASKSFEGVLAKNIQYF.

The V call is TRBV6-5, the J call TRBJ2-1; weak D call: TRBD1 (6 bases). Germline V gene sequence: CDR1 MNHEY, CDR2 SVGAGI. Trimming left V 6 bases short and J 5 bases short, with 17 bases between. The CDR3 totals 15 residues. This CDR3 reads CASSSPDRGNNEQFF. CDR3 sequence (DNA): TGTGCCAGCAGCTCCCCTGATAGGGGGAACAATGAGCAGTTCTTC.

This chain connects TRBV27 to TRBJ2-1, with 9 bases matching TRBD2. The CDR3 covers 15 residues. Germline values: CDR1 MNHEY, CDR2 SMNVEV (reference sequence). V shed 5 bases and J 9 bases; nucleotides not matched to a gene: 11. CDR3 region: CASSLIAGELGEQFF. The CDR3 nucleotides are TGTGCCAGCAGTCTTATAGCGGGAGAACTGGGTGAGCAGTTCTTC.

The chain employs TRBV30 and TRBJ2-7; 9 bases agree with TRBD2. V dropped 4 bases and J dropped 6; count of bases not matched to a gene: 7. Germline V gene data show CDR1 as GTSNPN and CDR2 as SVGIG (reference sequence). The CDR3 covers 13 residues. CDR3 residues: CAWTDSGRGEQYF. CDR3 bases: TGTGCCTGGACCGATAGCGGGAGAGGCGAGCAGTACTTC.

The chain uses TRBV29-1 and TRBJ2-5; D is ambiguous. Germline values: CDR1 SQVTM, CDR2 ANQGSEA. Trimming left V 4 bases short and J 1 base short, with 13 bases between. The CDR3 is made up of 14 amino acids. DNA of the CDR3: TGCAGCGTTGTAGGCCTTGCAGTCCAAGAGACCCAGTACTTC. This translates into CSVVGLAVQETQYF.

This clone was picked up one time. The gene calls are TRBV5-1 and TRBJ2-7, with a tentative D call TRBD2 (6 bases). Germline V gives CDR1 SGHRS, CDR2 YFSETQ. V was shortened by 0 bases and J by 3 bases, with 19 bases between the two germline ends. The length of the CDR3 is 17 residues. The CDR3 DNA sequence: TGCGCCAGCAGCTTGGTAGGTGGGGCGGGAAGCGTCTACGAGCAGTACTTC. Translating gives CASSLVGGAGSVYEQYF.

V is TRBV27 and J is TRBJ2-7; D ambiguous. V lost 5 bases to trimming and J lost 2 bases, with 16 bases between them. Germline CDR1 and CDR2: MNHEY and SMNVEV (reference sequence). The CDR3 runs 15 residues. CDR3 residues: CASSPGPDPTYEQYF. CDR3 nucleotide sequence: TGTGCCAGCAGTCCCGGGCCCGACCCGACCTACGAGCAGTACTTC.

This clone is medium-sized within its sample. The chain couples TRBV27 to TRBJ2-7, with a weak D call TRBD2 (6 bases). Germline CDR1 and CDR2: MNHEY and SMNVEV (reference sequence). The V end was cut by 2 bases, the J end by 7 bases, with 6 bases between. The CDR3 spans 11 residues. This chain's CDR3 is CASSLGGEQYF. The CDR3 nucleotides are TGTGCCAGCAGTTTAGGGGGGGAGCAGTACTTC.

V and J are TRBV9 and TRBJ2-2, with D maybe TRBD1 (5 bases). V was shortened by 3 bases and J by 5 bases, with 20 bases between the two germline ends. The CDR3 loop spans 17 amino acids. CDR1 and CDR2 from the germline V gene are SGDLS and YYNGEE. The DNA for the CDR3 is TGTGCCAGCAGCGCCGAGGACACCAAATTGTGGACCGGGGAGCTGTTTTTT. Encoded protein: CASSAEDTKLWTGELFF.

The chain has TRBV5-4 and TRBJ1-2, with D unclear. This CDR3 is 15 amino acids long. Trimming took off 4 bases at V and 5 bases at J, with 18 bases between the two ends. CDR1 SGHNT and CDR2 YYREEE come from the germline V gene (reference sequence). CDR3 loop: CASSARTVEPYGYTF. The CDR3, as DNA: TGTGCCAGCAGCGCGCGCACGGTAGAGCCTTATGGCTACACCTTC. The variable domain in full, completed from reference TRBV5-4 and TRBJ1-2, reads ETGVTQSPTHLIKTRGQQVTLRCSSQSGHNTVSWYQQALGQGPQFIFQYYREEENGRGNFPPRFSGLQFPNYSSELNVNALELDDSALYLCASSARTVEPYGYTFGSGTRLTVV.

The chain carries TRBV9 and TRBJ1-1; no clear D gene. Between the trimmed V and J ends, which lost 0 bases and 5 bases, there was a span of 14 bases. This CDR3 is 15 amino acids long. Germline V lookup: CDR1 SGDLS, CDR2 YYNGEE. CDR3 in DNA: TGTGCCAGCAGCGTAGGTGCTCAGACTAGGACTGAAGCTTTCTTT. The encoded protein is CASSVGAQTRTEAFF. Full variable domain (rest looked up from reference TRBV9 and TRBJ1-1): DSGVTQTPKHLITATGQRVTLRCSPRSGDLSVYWYQQSLDQGLQFLIQYYNGEERAKGNILERFSAQQFPDLHSELNLSSLELGDSALYFCASSVGAQTRTEAFFGQGTRLTVV.